What follows are 15 T cell receptor beta chains derived from one specimen sequenced in a study of cytomegalovirus exposure and HLA in healthy donors. The study ran its PCR with 60 Vbeta and 13 Jbeta primers. Only in-frame clones appear in the TCRdb table, and some are missing; sequencing was by immunoSEQ multiplex PCR. This table holds about 130,000 clones, roughly 74% found once. Sequenced input: PBMCs. All receptors come from a woman in her fifties or sixties in good health and CMV-seropositive.

The gene calls are TRBV19 and TRBJ2-5; D might be TRBD2 (6 bases). The CDR3 length is 13 residues. V was trimmed by 6 bases and J by 5 bases, leaving 13 bases between them. CDR1 and CDR2 from the germline V gene are LNHDA and SQIVND (reference sequence). In DNA form, the CDR3 reads TGTGCCAGTAGAGGGACGGGGGTGGAGACCCAGTACTTC. Its translation: CASRGTGVETQYF.

The J gene is TRBJ2-1, the V gene TRBV10-3; no reliable D call. This CDR3 is 11 amino acids long. The germline V and J ends were trimmed by 3 bases and 8 bases, with 5 bases remaining between them. The germline V gene encodes CDR1 ENHRY and CDR2 SYGVKD. The CDR3: CAISEEYEQFF. CDR3 DNA: TGTGCCATCAGTGAAGAGTATGAGCAGTTCTTC.

This sequence joins TRBV6-6 and TRBJ2-7; 10 bases align to TRBD1. Unmatched junction bases numbered 9, after V lost 4 bases and J lost 6 bases. The CDR3 has 15 amino acids. Germline assignment: CDR1 MNHNY and CDR2 SVGAGI (reference sequence). CDR3 DNA: TGTGCCAGCAGTTCTCGGGACAGGGGACGGGTCGAGCAGTACTTC. Amino acids: CASSSRDRGRVEQYF.

CDR3 DNA: TGTGCCTGGGGGACAGGGGGGTACAATGAGCAGTTCTTC. Translated: CAWGTGGYNEQFF. The genes are TRBV30 and TRBJ2-1, with 11 bases identical to TRBD1. The trim removed 5 bases at V and 4 bases at J, leaving 1 base unmatched. Germline values: CDR1 GTSNPN, CDR2 SVGIG (reference sequence). This CDR3 contains 13 residues.

The rearrangement joins TRBV7-8 to TRBJ2-1; 9 bases agree with TRBD2. The CDR3 is 14 amino acids. Germline CDR1 is SGHVS and CDR2 is FQNEAQ. The junction had 11 bases not matched to a gene; V was cut back by 11 bases and J by 6 bases. CDR3 sequence reads: CAPPWGRGGNEQFF. CDR3 in DNA: TGTGCCCCTCCGTGGGGGCGGGGGGGCAATGAGCAGTTCTTC.

The count of this clone is one. The CDR3 nucleotides read TGTGCCAGCAGTTACGGGCTAGCGGGGGGGATAGAGACCCAGTACTTC. This gives the protein CASSYGLAGGIETQYF. This sequence joins TRBV6-5 and TRBJ2-5; 12 bases map to TRBD2. The CDR3 is 16 amino acids. Germline V CDR1 and CDR2: MNHEY, SVGAGI. The V segment lost 2 bases and the J segment 4 bases; nucleotides outside the gene matches: 5.

CDR3 residues: CASSLSGRRTGELFF. The CDR3 coding sequence is TGTGCCAGCAGCCTGTCAGGGAGGCGCACCGGGGAGCTGTTTTTT. The chain has TRBV4-2 and TRBJ2-2, with D possibly TRBD2 on 6 matching bases. This CDR3 is built from 15 residues. Germline V gene data show CDR1 as LGHNA and CDR2 as YNFKEQ. V lost 4 bases, J lost 4 bases, and 13 bases lay in between.

This clone showed up just a few times. The rearrangement links TRBV6-5 to TRBJ1-5; D ambiguous. Germline V gene lookup returns CDR1 MNHEY and CDR2 SVGAGI. The V end lost 0 bases, the J end lost 7 bases, and 7 bases lay between the germline ends. There are 13 residues in the CDR3. CDR3 sequence: CASSYSIRQPQHF. CDR3 bases: TGTGCCAGCAGTTACTCGATCCGGCAGCCCCAGCATTTT.

The table lists this clone with a count of one. The CDR3 region is CASSPGTGRRELFF. In DNA, the CDR3 is TGTGCCAGCAGCCCGGGGACAGGGAGACGGGAGCTGTTTTTT. The V gene is TRBV7-7, the J gene TRBJ2-2; 9 bases fit TRBD1. CDR3 size: 14 residues. The V and J ends lost 5 bases and 9 bases, in that order; junction bases with no gene match: 7. Germline V CDR1 and CDR2: SSHAT, FNYEAQ (reference sequence).

In this sample, this clone turned up once. The rearrangement links TRBV6-5 to TRBJ2-5; 9 bases are a match to TRBD1. The trim removed 2 bases at V and 7 bases at J, leaving 8 bases unmatched. Germline CDR1 and CDR2: MNHEY and SVGAGI. The CDR3 loop spans 15 amino acids. CDR3 residues: CASSYGTGTGGTQYF. The CDR3 bases are TGTGCCAGCAGTTACGGGACAGGGACTGGAGGGACCCAGTACTTC.

A word on this clone: This CDR3 is missing its conserved last phenylalanine or tryptophan, likely due to a read error. V and J are TRBV4-3 and TRBJ1-1, with a possible D match to TRBD1 (5 bases). Germline CDR1 LGHNA, CDR2 YSLEER. The CDR3 contains 15 residues. Deletions cut 0 bases from V and 7 bases from J, with 15 bases between. CDR3 sequence reads: CASSQDLAGGGEAFL. The DNA of the CDR3 is TGCGCCAGCAGCCAAGATTTAGCCGGGGGAGGTGAAGCTTTCTTG.

The chain recombines TRBV9 with TRBJ1-2; the D gene is possibly TRBD1 (5 bases). The CDR3 extends over 13 amino acids. Germline V gene data show CDR1 as SGDLS and CDR2 as YYNGEE. Trimming pared 0 bases from V and 6 bases from J, leaving 9 bases between. CDR3 sequence: CASSVALQDGYTF. CDR3 coding DNA: TGTGCCAGCAGCGTAGCGTTACAGGATGGCTACACCTTC.

The chain carries TRBV5-1 and TRBJ2-7, with 9 nucleotides matching TRBD2. Germline loops: CDR1 SGHRS, CDR2 YFSETQ. This CDR3 contains 14 residues. The V gene end was trimmed by 0 bases and the J gene end by 5 bases; junction bases not matched to a gene: 3. CDR3 bases: TGCGCCAGCAGCTTGGTCCTAGCGGGGCACGAGCAGTACTTC. This translates into CASSLVLAGHEQYF.

The CDR3 DNA is TGTGCCACCAGCAGAGGGGGGACAGTAAGAAGTGGGGCCAACGTCCTGACTTTC. This codes for CATSRGGTVRSGANVLTF. The J gene is TRBJ2-6, the V gene TRBV15, with 7 bases identical to TRBD1. The junction had 9 bases not matched to a gene; V was cut back by 1 base and J by 3 bases. CDR1 and CDR2 from the germline V gene are LNHNV and YYDKDF (reference sequence). This CDR3 is 18 amino acids long. The entire variable domain, with the rest obtained from reference TRBV15 and TRBJ2-6, is as follows: DAMVIQNPRYQVTQFGKPVTLSCSQTLNHNVMYWYQQKSSQAPKLLFHYYDKDFNNEADTPDNFQSRRPNTSFCFLDIRSPGLGDTAMYLCATSRGGTVRSGANVLTFGAGSRLTVL.

V usage is TRBV13 and J usage is TRBJ1-2, with D perhaps TRBD1 (6 bases). V gave up 4 bases and J gave up 4 bases, with 16 bases separating them. The length of the CDR3 is 15 residues. Germline V CDR1 and CDR2: PRHDT, FYEKMQ (reference sequence). DNA for the CDR3: TGTGCCAGCAGCTGGCTCCATCGGGACACCTATGGCTACACCTTC. As protein: CASSWLHRDTYGYTF.